What follows are 25 T cell receptor beta chains derived from one specimen sequenced in a study of blood T cell repertoires in COVID-19. Sequenced by immunoSEQ multiplex PCR; TCRdb stores in-frame clones only, minus some. The sample shows 90,000 or so clones, roughly 89% of them seen only once. The sample comprised peripheral blood. The receptors derive from a man between 60 and 75 years old with COVID-19, enrolled during active disease.

The chain has TRBV27 and TRBJ2-2; TRBD2 matches at 9 bases. This CDR3 is 18 amino acids long. V lost 2 bases to trimming and J lost 0 bases; unmatched junction nucleotides: 7. Per germline, CDR1 MNHEY and CDR2 SMNVEV (reference sequence). The CDR3 bases are TGTGCCAGCAGTTTAAGGGCGGGAGGGCCGTCGAACACCGGGGAGCTGTTTTTT. Translation: CASSLRAGGPSNTGELFF.

The V and J genes are TRBV5-1 and TRBJ2-3, with TRBD2 as a possible D gene (5 bases). Trimming removed 0 bases at V and 4 bases at J, with 9 bases between. Germline values: CDR1 SGHRS, CDR2 YFSETQ. There are 14 residues in the CDR3. The CDR3 spells CASSLDWEPDTQYF. The CDR3 DNA sequence: TGCGCCAGCAGCTTGGATTGGGAGCCAGATACGCAGTATTTT.

This chain joins TRBV6-1 and TRBJ1-6, with a tentative D call TRBD1 (5 bases). CDR1 MNHNS and CDR2 SASEGT come from the germline V gene. V gave up 2 bases and J gave up 1 base, with 6 bases separating them. The CDR3 contains 15 residues. In DNA, the CDR3 is TGTGCCAGCAGTGAACAGGGATCCTATAATTCACCCCTCCACTTT. This sequence encodes CASSEQGSYNSPLHF.

The chain is built from TRBV28 and TRBJ1-5; no clear D. The CDR3 sequence is 11 residues long. The V gene's germline CDR1 is MDHEN and CDR2 SYDVKM. The germline V and J ends were trimmed by 5 bases and 9 bases, with 8 bases remaining between them. CDR3 in amino acids: CASSPPGPQHF. In nucleotides, the CDR3 is TGTGCCAGCAGTCCCCCGGGGCCCCAGCATTTT.

The chain has TRBV7-2 and TRBJ2-3, with a weak D call TRBD2 (5 bases). The V gene lost 1 base and the J gene lost 5 bases, with 13 bases spanning the gap. The germline CDR1 and CDR2 sequences are SGHTA and FQGNSA. The CDR3 has 15 amino acids. CDR3 sequence reads: CASSLEAGRGDTQYF. In DNA form, the CDR3 reads TGTGCCAGCAGCTTAGAGGCGGGCCGGGGAGATACGCAGTATTTT.

This chain links TRBV6-4 with TRBJ2-2; TRBD2 agrees at 12 bases. V was pared by 1 base and J by 5 bases, with 8 bases of the junction left unmatched. CDR1 and CDR2 (germline): MRHNA, SNTAGT. This CDR3 comprises 18 residues. The CDR3 loop reads CASSDWARTSGKTGELFF. Written as DNA, the CDR3 is TGTGCCAGCAGTGACTGGGCTAGGACTAGCGGGAAGACCGGGGAGCTGTTTTTT.

The gene calls are TRBV10-1 and TRBJ2-3; 10 nucleotides agree with TRBD2. The CDR3 contains 15 residues. Germline loops: CDR1 WNHNN, CDR2 SYGVQD (reference sequence). V lost 8 bases to trimming and J lost 2 bases; unmatched junction nucleotides: 7. The CDR3 nucleotides are TGCGCCAGCGCTCCCGGGACTAGCGACACAGATACGCAGTATTTT. Its protein is CASAPGTSDTDTQYF.

The chain couples TRBV29-1 to TRBJ2-2, with TRBD2 identical over 7 bases. V trimming: 2 bases; J trimming: 8 bases; junction bases outside the gene matches: 5. Germline values: CDR1 SQVTM, CDR2 ANQGSEA. CDR3 size: 13 residues. In nucleotides, the CDR3 is TGCAGCGTTGAACGAGCGGGGACGGGGGAGCTGTTTTTT. The encoded protein is CSVERAGTGELFF.

This clone was found a few times. This chain links TRBV27 with TRBJ2-7, with 11 bases fitting TRBD1. The germline gives CDR1 MNHEY, CDR2 SMNVEV (reference sequence). The V and J ends lost 5 bases and 4 bases, in that order; junction bases with no gene match: 7. The CDR3 totals 15 residues. CDR3 sequence: CASSRTGGAGYEQYF. The CDR3 DNA reads TGTGCCAGCAGTAGGACAGGGGGCGCTGGGTACGAGCAGTACTTC.

The V and J genes are TRBV28 and TRBJ1-1, with TRBD1 as a possible D gene (5 bases). The CDR3 sequence is 15 residues long. Germline lookup yields CDR1 MDHEN and CDR2 SYDVKM. The V end lost 6 bases, the J end lost 0 bases, and 14 bases lay between the germline ends. The CDR3 nucleotides are TGTGCCAGCAGCCTAGGTGGGGGGTTGAACACTGAAGCTTTCTTT. The encoded protein is CASSLGGGLNTEAFF.

This chain joins TRBV7-3 and TRBJ2-3, with 11 positions matching TRBD1. The CDR3 has 16 amino acids. Germline V gene lookup returns CDR1 SGHTA and CDR2 FQGTGA. The V and J ends lost 5 bases and 6 bases, in that order; junction bases with no gene match: 10. The CDR3 sequence: CASSPGQGVLTDTQYF. CDR3 nucleotides: TGTGCCAGCAGCCCGGGACAGGGGGTATTAACGGATACGCAGTATTTT.

The rearrangement links TRBV21-1 to TRBJ1-4. TRBV21-1 is classified as a pseudogene. The CDR3 has 15 residues. In nucleotides, the CDR3 is TGTGCCAGCAGCAAAGTAGGAGGCCTTAATGAAAAACTGTTTTTT. It codes for CASSKVGGLNEKLFF.

The V call is TRBV2, the J call TRBJ1-1, with a possible D match to TRBD1 (5 bases). Germline V gene data show CDR1 as SNHLY and CDR2 as FYNNEI. V shed 3 bases and J shed 1 base, with 6 bases lying between them. This CDR3 spans 13 amino acids. CDR3 region: CASSDQGNTEAFF. The CDR3 coding sequence is TGTGCCAGCAGTGATCAGGGGAACACTGAAGCTTTCTTT. Together with reference TRBV2 and TRBJ1-1, the CDR3 gives the full variable domain: EPEVTQTPSHQVTQMGQEVILRCVPISNHLYFYWYRQILGQKVEFLVSFYNNEISEKSEIFDDQFSVERPDGSNFTLKIRSTKLEDSAMYFCASSDQGNTEAFFGQGTRLTVV.

The chain uses TRBV6-2 or TRBV6-3 and TRBJ1-6, with a tentative D call TRBD1 (5 bases). Between the trimmed V and J ends, which lost 5 bases and 7 bases, there was a span of 15 bases. Germline V gene data show CDR1 as MNHEY and CDR2 as SVGEGT. The CDR3 consists of 15 residues. In DNA form, the CDR3 reads TGTGCCAGCAGTACCAGGGTGGCTAGGAATTCACCCCTCCACTTT. Amino acid sequence: CASSTRVARNSPLHF.

This rearrangement joins TRBV5-1 to TRBJ1-3; 9 bases are a match to TRBD1. The CDR3 loop spans 16 amino acids. Looked up from germline, CDR1 is SGHRS and CDR2 is YFSETQ. The trim removed 0 bases at V and 3 bases at J, leaving 4 bases unmatched. CDR3 DNA: TGCGCCAGCAGCTTGGTCTACAGGGGGCTTGGAAACACCATATATTTT. Protein sequence: CASSLVYRGLGNTIYF.

This clone was detected once. The chain carries TRBV12-3 or TRBV12-4 and TRBJ2-1, with 9 bases matching TRBD2. V trimming: 10 bases; J trimming: 8 bases; junction bases outside the gene matches: 9. This CDR3 spans 13 amino acids. The CDR3 DNA is TGTGCCATCATGGGGGTAGCGGGAGATGAGCAGTTCTTC. Its translation: CAIMGVAGDEQFF.

CDR3 region: CASSRGLAGLQETQYF. CDR3 bases: TGCGCCAGCAGCCGCGGACTAGCGGGGCTCCAAGAGACCCAGTACTTC. The V and J genes are TRBV5-1 and TRBJ2-5; 12 bases align to TRBD2. Per germline, CDR1 SGHRS and CDR2 YFSETQ. Trimming cost V 4 bases and J 1 base; bases outside gene matches: 5. The CDR3 contains 16 residues.

This chain joins TRBV2 and TRBJ2-5, with D tentatively TRBD1 (6 bases). Germline V gene sequence: CDR1 SNHLY, CDR2 FYNNEI. CDR3 size: 14 residues. The V end was cut by 6 bases, the J end by 3 bases, with 14 bases between. The CDR3 DNA is TGTGCCAGCAGCCGGGACAACATAGAAGAGACCCAGTACTTC. Translated: CASSRDNIEETQYF.

The chain joins TRBV5-5 to TRBJ1-3; the D gene is possibly TRBD1 (5 bases). V lost 4 bases and J 4 bases, leaving 18 bases between the germline ends. There are 16 residues in the CDR3. Germline V CDR1 and CDR2: SGHKS, YYEKEE (reference sequence). The CDR3 spells CASSPAAGRSGNTIYF. CDR3 coding DNA: TGTGCCAGCAGCCCCGCAGCGGGGCGGTCAGGAAACACCATATATTTT.

The chain uses TRBV9 and TRBJ2-1; maybe TRBD2 (6 bases). Trimming stripped 1 base from V and 7 bases from J, with 9 bases between. CDR1 and CDR2 (germline): SGDLS, YYNGEE. The CDR3 length is 13 residues. CDR3 in DNA: TGTGCCAGCAGCGTAACTAGCTTTAATGAGCAGTTCTTC. This encodes CASSVTSFNEQFF.

This chain links TRBV2 with TRBJ1-4, with D possibly matching TRBD1 (6 bases). The CDR3 spans 13 residues. CDR1 is SNHLY, CDR2 FYNNEI, per germline. Trimming stripped 5 bases from V and 8 bases from J, with 12 bases between. The DNA for the CDR3 is TGTGCCAGCAGTAACAGGGTTAAAGAAAAACTGTTTTTT. It specifies CASSNRVKEKLFF.

The chain combines TRBV24-1 with TRBJ1-6; D is ambiguous. V shed 4 bases and J shed 7 bases, with 4 bases lying between them. The CDR3 spans 12 residues. Germline values: CDR1 KGHDR, CDR2 SFDVKD. The DNA of the CDR3 is TGTGCCACCAGTGACGGGAATTCACCCCTCCACTTT. Protein product: CATSDGNSPLHF.

CDR3 region: CASSQDFSGSKDEQFF. The CDR3 bases are TGTGCCAGCAGCCAAGATTTCAGCGGGAGTAAGGATGAGCAGTTCTTC. The gene calls are TRBV3-1 (or the pseudogene TRBV3-2) and TRBJ2-1, with 8 bases that match TRBD2. Germline CDR1 reads LGHDT; CDR2 reads YNNKEL (reference sequence). Germline trimming cut 0 bases from V and 8 bases from J; bases unmatched to any gene: 9. The CDR3 loop spans 16 amino acids.

The V call is TRBV19, the J call TRBJ2-3; possible D gene TRBD1, 6 bases. The V gene lost 5 bases and the J gene lost 0 bases, with 9 bases spanning the gap. CDR3 length: 14 amino acids. Germline V gene data show CDR1 as LNHDA and CDR2 as SQIVND (reference sequence). The CDR3 region has the DNA TGTGCCAGTAGTCCAGGGGCTAGCACAGATACGCAGTATTTT. Amino acid sequence: CASSPGASTDTQYF.

In this sample, this clone turned up a few times. The chain links TRBV7-8 to TRBJ1-1; weak D call: TRBD1 (5 bases). This CDR3 has 15 amino acids. Germline V gene lookup returns CDR1 SGHVS and CDR2 FQNEAQ. V was pared by 5 bases and J by 0 bases, with 13 bases between. Written as DNA, the CDR3 is TGTGCCAGCAGCGCCGGACACACTTTGAACACTGAAGCTTTCTTT. Protein: CASSAGHTLNTEAFF.